The 18 T cell receptor beta chains below come from one sample, sequenced in a study of T-cell reconstitution after alpha-beta-depleted transplantation in children (dated by TCRdb to the mid-2010s). The treatment or condition label, as the study defines it: allogeneic hematopoietic cell transplantation with graft depleted of TCRalphabeta T cells and CD19 B cells. Receptor amplification or capture employed PCR. Sequenced using an Illumina HiSeq 2500. To normalize quantification of the TCRbeta repertoire, the TCR libraries were built with molecular barcoding that relied on unique molecular identifiers. The raw public reads went through TCRdb reprocessing: fastp at Q25, MiXCR clone calling, in-frame beta chains kept. Identical CDR3 proteins give one entry, which carries the most common genes and DNA. In all, the sample holds about 830,000 distinct CDR3 sequences, and around 17% of those were seen once. Of the sample, approximately 5% is held by the ten largest clones.

The sample here was PBMCs, mostly from graft donor cells, taken 360 days after TCRalphabeta/CD19-depleted stem cell transplant. These receptors were taken from a male patient younger than 18 who had a stem cell transplant for acute lymphoblastic leukemia, so the T cells may come from the graft donor.

Only a few counts were recorded for this clonotype. V is TRBV27 and J is TRBJ2-7; D gene unclear. V gave up 1 base and J gave up 5 bases, with 18 bases separating them. Germline loops: CDR1 MNHEY, CDR2 SMNVEV (reference sequence). The CDR3 consists of 16 residues. The CDR3 sequence: CASSLFQPSLVDEQYF. For the CDR3, the DNA is TGTGCCAGCAGTTTATTCCAGCCCTCCTTAGTTGACGAGCAGTACTTC.

This sequence joins TRBV5-1 and TRBJ2-7; perhaps TRBD2 as D (7 bases). Looked up from germline, CDR1 is SGHRS and CDR2 is YFSETQ. CDR3 length: 18 amino acids. V lost 5 bases to trimming and J lost 0 bases, with 24 bases between them. For the CDR3, the DNA is TGCGCCAGCAGTCACCGTATCGGGGGGCGGTTAGGCTCCTACGAGCAGTACTTC. Protein product: CASSHRIGGRLGSYEQYF. The full variable domain, completed using reference TRBV5-1 and TRBJ2-7, is KAGVTQTPRYLIKTRGQQVTLSCSPISGHRSVSWYQQTPGQGLQFLFEYFSETQRNKGNFPGRFSGRQFSNSRSEMNVSTLELGDSALYLCASSHRIGGRLGSYEQYFGPGTRLTVT.

This clonotype was recorded at least ten times. This chain uses TRBV7-9 with TRBJ2-3; no clear D. V was clipped by 6 bases and J by 6 bases, with 7 bases between them. The germline CDR1 and CDR2 sequences are SEHNR and FQNEAQ (reference sequence). There are 11 residues in the CDR3. CDR3 bases: TGTGCCAGCAGTGAAAGGGATACGCAGTATTTT. As protein: CASSERDTQYF.

V gene TRBV27 combines with J gene TRBJ2-1, with TRBD2 matching 9 bases. The germline V gene encodes CDR1 MNHEY and CDR2 SMNVEV (reference sequence). The ends lost 0 bases at V and 4 bases at J; junction bases unmatched: 4. The CDR3 sequence is 16 residues long. In nucleotides, the CDR3 is TGTGCCAGCAGTTTATCGCGACTAGCGGCATACAATGAGCAGTTCTTC. Amino acid sequence: CASSLSRLAAYNEQFF.

The V gene is TRBV5-1, the J gene TRBJ2-7; 14 bases fit TRBD2. The germline CDR1 and CDR2 sequences are SGHRS and YFSETQ. Germline trimming cut 3 bases from V and 6 bases from J; bases unmatched to any gene: 5. The CDR3 length is 15 residues. The CDR3 nucleotides are TGCGCCAGCAGCTCGGGACTAGCGGGAGTCCTCGAGCAGTACTTC. As protein: CASSSGLAGVLEQYF.

This clonotype was observed at least ten times. The J gene is TRBJ2-5, the V gene TRBV5-1; no definite D call. Germline V CDR1 and CDR2: SGHRS, YFSETQ. CDR3 length: 14 amino acids. V shed 0 bases and J shed 1 base, with 7 bases lying between them. The CDR3 sequence: CASSLGSPQETQYF. The CDR3 DNA reads as TGCGCCAGCAGCTTGGGGAGCCCCCAAGAGACCCAGTACTTC.

This clonotype has at least ten counts. This rearrangement joins TRBV7-9 to TRBJ2-7; 7 bases are a match to TRBD2. CDR1 SEHNR and CDR2 FQNEAQ come from the germline V gene (reference sequence). The CDR3 is 14 residues long. The V segment lost 1 base and the J segment 3 bases; nucleotides outside the gene matches: 3. Written as DNA, the CDR3 is TGTGCCAGCAGCTTAGGCGGGAGCGTCTACGAGCAGTACTTC. It specifies CASSLGGSVYEQYF.

This clonotype was detected only a few times. The CDR3 sequence is CATWQEVVLFF. The CDR3 DNA is TGTGCCACGTGGCAGGAGGTGGTGTTGTTCTTC. The rearrangement uses TRBV7-8 and TRBJ2-1; a possible D gene is TRBD2 (5 bases). V gave up 10 bases and J gave up 15 bases, with 19 bases separating them. CDR3 length: 11 amino acids. From germline, CDR1 is SGHVS and CDR2 FQNEAQ.

There are a few counts of this clonotype. The chain carries TRBV27 and TRBJ2-1; D ambiguous. This CDR3 contains 11 residues. Trimming removed 9 bases from V and 4 bases from J, with 7 bases in between. CDR1 and CDR2 from the germline V gene are MNHEY and SMNVEV (reference sequence). CDR3 sequence: CARFRYNEQFF. In DNA form, the CDR3 reads TGTGCCAGGTTCAGGTACAATGAGCAGTTCTTC.

This clonotype was recorded many times. This chain links TRBV5-1 with TRBJ1-2, with D tentatively TRBD1 (5 bases). The CDR3 consists of 13 residues. Germline CDR1 reads SGHRS; CDR2 reads YFSETQ. V was pared by 0 bases and J by 4 bases, with 7 bases between. This chain's CDR3 is CASSLETAYGYTF. Written as DNA, the CDR3 is TGCGCCAGCAGCTTGGAGACAGCCTATGGCTACACCTTC.

This clonotype was observed at least ten times. The genes are TRBV20-1 and TRBJ2-7; D is ambiguous. In germline, CDR1 is DFQATT, CDR2 SNEGSKA (reference sequence). The CDR3 spans 15 residues. Trimming removed 0 bases at V and 4 bases at J, with 16 bases between. CDR3 loop: CSAREVTAAPYEQYF. The DNA for the CDR3 is TGCAGTGCTAGAGAGGTGACGGCGGCTCCTTACGAGCAGTACTTC.

This clonotype occurred many times. The gene calls are TRBV27 and TRBJ1-2; 11 positions agree with TRBD1. V was pared by 8 bases and J by 1 base, with 9 bases of the junction left unmatched. The CDR3 is 16 amino acids. Germline V CDR1 and CDR2: MNHEY, SMNVEV (reference sequence). CDR3 region: CASGPDRGLGNYGYTF. CDR3 bases: TGTGCCAGCGGACCGGACAGGGGGCTAGGTAACTATGGCTACACCTTC.

The chain couples TRBV5-5 to TRBJ2-7; tentatively, D is TRBD2 (6 bases). V was cut by 0 bases and J by 6 bases, with 16 bases left in between. Germline V gene sequence: CDR1 SGHKS, CDR2 YYEKEE (reference sequence). CDR3 length: 15 amino acids. CDR3 nucleotides: TGTGCCAGCAGCTTGGCTCCAGCGGGTTTGGGCGAGCAGTACTTC. This codes for CASSLAPAGLGEQYF.

The V call is TRBV29-1, the J call TRBJ1-1; D is ambiguous. Looked up from germline, CDR1 is SQVTM and CDR2 is ANQGSEA. Trimming stripped 3 bases from V and 0 bases from J, with 14 bases between. The CDR3 length is 15 residues. CDR3: CSVERDVFLNTEAFF. In DNA form, the CDR3 reads TGCAGCGTTGAGAGAGACGTTTTTCTGAACACTGAAGCTTTCTTT.

The gene calls are TRBV7-8 and TRBJ2-1; tentatively, D is TRBD2 (5 bases). The germline V gene encodes CDR1 SGHVS and CDR2 FQNEAQ. V lost 2 bases and J 5 bases, leaving 22 bases between the germline ends. There are 18 residues in the CDR3. Written as DNA, the CDR3 is TGTGCCAGCAGCTTAACCCCCCCCACTAGGCAGTGGGACAATGAGCAGTTCTTC. It yields the protein CASSLTPPTRQWDNEQFF.

This clonotype was picked up a small number of times. V usage is TRBV5-1 and J usage is TRBJ2-7; 10 bases are a match to TRBD1. Germline assignment: CDR1 SGHRS and CDR2 YFSETQ. This CDR3 spans 15 amino acids. Unmatched junction bases numbered 9, after V lost 4 bases and J lost 5 bases. The CDR3 bases are TGCGCCAGCAGCAACCGGGACAGGGGACCCCACGAGCAGTACTTC. Translated, it gives CASSNRDRGPHEQYF.

This rearrangement joins TRBV24-1 to TRBJ2-3, with a possible D match to TRBD1 (6 bases). CDR1 is KGHDR and CDR2 is SFDVKD in the germline V gene. Trimming removed 7 bases from V and 4 bases from J, with 8 bases in between. This CDR3 has 12 residues. The DNA of the CDR3 is TGTGCCACCAGCCAGGGGTCAGATACGCAGTATTTT. Translated: CATSQGSDTQYF.

This clonotype occurred many times. CDR3 DNA: TGTGCCACCAGTGACAGGATCCAAGAGACCCAGTACTTC. It encodes CATSDRIQETQYF. The chain uses TRBV15 and TRBJ2-5, with D possibly matching TRBD1 (6 bases). This CDR3 spans 13 amino acids. V lost 6 bases and J 1 base, leaving 9 bases between the germline ends. Germline V gene sequence: CDR1 LNHNV, CDR2 YYDKDF (reference sequence).